These 20 T cell receptor beta chains share one sample of origin, sequenced in a study of T cells in tuberculosis (dated by TCRdb to 2017 to 2018). Interpreted using the paper, the time point label stands for: new active TB diagnosis, blood taken before or within 7 days of starting treatment. Libraries were prepared through the immunoSEQ multiplex PCR assay. TCRdb stores this immuneACCESS table with in-frame sequences only. Part of the clones is absent; in the studies checked, under half of the shortfall reflects unresolved V genes, and no reason is known for the rest. The sample table records 25,000 to 35,000 clones; around 92% of these occur just once. The top ten clones comprise 6.8% of the sample. This specimen consisted of PBMCs, obtained at tuberculosis diagnosis. The receptors come from an adult with tuberculosis.

The chain carries TRBV5-1 and TRBJ1-1; D not resolved. In germline, CDR1 is SGHRS, CDR2 YFSETQ. V dropped 0 bases and J dropped 4 bases, with 10 bases sitting between them. This CDR3 has 14 amino acids. The CDR3 nucleotides read TGCGCCAGCAGCTTGGAAGGGAGGGTCACTGAAGCTTTCTTT. Its protein product is CASSLEGRVTEAFF.

J is TRBJ1-1 and V is TRBV27; D is unclear. V was pared by 4 bases and J by 3 bases, with 18 bases between. This CDR3 comprises 16 residues. Per germline, CDR1 MNHEY and CDR2 SMNVEV (reference sequence). CDR3 protein: CASSSPSRHGDTEAFF. CDR3 coding DNA: TGTGCCAGCAGTTCTCCCTCGCGACACGGGGACACTGAAGCTTTCTTT.

There are a few counts of this clone. This chain links TRBV14 with TRBJ2-1; 12 bases are shared with TRBD2. CDR1 and CDR2 (germline): SGHDN, FVKESK. V trimming: 4 bases; J trimming: 4 bases; junction bases outside the gene matches: 11. The CDR3 length is 18 residues. The CDR3 region has the DNA TGTGCCAGCAGCCCTCAGACTAGCGGGAGCCTTTATTACAATGAGCAGTTCTTC. Translation: CASSPQTSGSLYYNEQFF.

The V and J genes are TRBV6-5 and TRBJ2-7, with 7 bases aligning to TRBD1. The germline CDR1 and CDR2 sequences are MNHEY and SVGAGI. With 1 base clipped from V and 7 bases from J, the junction kept 4 bases outside the gene matches. This CDR3 region has 13 residues. The CDR3: CASSYWDRREQYF. The CDR3, as DNA: TGTGCCAGCAGTTACTGGGACAGAAGGGAGCAGTACTTC.

This chain uses TRBV4-1 with TRBJ2-3, with D possibly matching TRBD2 (6 bases). Germline V gene data show CDR1 as MGHRA and CDR2 as YSYEKL. The CDR3 length is 13 residues. V dropped 4 bases and J dropped 10 bases, with 15 bases sitting between them. The CDR3 sequence: CASSPDGWGAQYF. The DNA of the CDR3 is TGCGCCAGCAGCCCCGACGGCTGGGGGGCGCAGTATTTT.

V and J are TRBV20-1 and TRBJ2-4; a weak D match, TRBD1 (5 bases). Per the germline V gene, CDR1 is DFQATT and CDR2 is SNEGSKA (reference sequence). CDR3 size: 11 residues. CDR3 DNA sequence: TGCGGAGCAGGGTTACCTAACATTCAGTACTTC. The encoded protein is CGAGLPNIQYF.

In this sample, this clone turned up once. V and J are TRBV7-3 and TRBJ2-7; a possible D gene is TRBD2 (6 bases). V lost 0 bases and J 12 bases, leaving 15 bases between the germline ends. This CDR3 is built from 13 residues. Germline V lookup: CDR1 SGHTA, CDR2 FQGTGA. Here the CDR3 reads CASSLTSGTAPYF. CDR3 DNA: TGTGCCAGCAGCTTAACGAGTGGGACTGCCCCGTACTTC.

This chain joins TRBV23-1 and TRBJ2-3; D perhaps matches TRBD2 (5 bases). TRBV23-1 is assigned to the ORF class and has an uncertain function. V was trimmed by 3 bases and J by 5 bases, leaving 12 bases between them. This CDR3 has 14 amino acids. CDR3 nucleotides: TGCGCCAGCAGTCACCCTCCCGCGGGAGATACGCAGTATTTT. Protein sequence: CASSHPPAGDTQYF.

In this sample, this clone turned up once. The chain couples TRBV27 to TRBJ1-6; 9 bases line up with TRBD1. The CDR3 runs to 16 residues. V trimming: 6 bases; J trimming: 7 bases; junction bases outside the gene matches: 10. From germline, CDR1 is MNHEY and CDR2 SMNVEV (reference sequence). The CDR3 reads CASRLNPGQGNSPLHF. In nucleotides, the CDR3 is TGTGCCAGCAGACTTAATCCGGGACAGGGAAATTCACCCCTCCACTTT.

The chain has TRBV28 and TRBJ2-7, with 10 nucleotides matching TRBD2. The CDR3 contains 14 residues. Per germline, CDR1 MDHEN and CDR2 SYDVKM. Trimming removed 8 bases from V and 2 bases from J; junction bases left unmatched: 6. CDR3 DNA: TGTGCCAGCCAGGGACTAGCGAACCCCTACGAGCAGTACTTC. Amino acid sequence: CASQGLANPYEQYF.

The rearrangement joins TRBV9 to TRBJ1-1; tentatively, D is TRBD1 (6 bases). The CDR3 is made up of 14 amino acids. Trimming took 2 bases from V and 3 from J, leaving 11 bases between them. Germline values: CDR1 SGDLS, CDR2 YYNGEE. CDR3 region: CASSVVGGDTEAFF. The CDR3 DNA follows: TGTGCCAGCAGCGTTGTAGGGGGGGACACTGAAGCTTTCTTT.

V usage is TRBV21-1 and J usage is TRBJ1-2; the D call TRBD1 from the table was never checked on the DNA. TRBV21-1 is given as a pseudogene. This CDR3 is built from 17 residues. CDR3 DNA sequence: TGTGCCAGCAGCGTATCTCCTCCGGGACAGGGGGCGAGAGGCTACACCTTC. Translated: CASSVSPPGQGARGYTF.

V and J are TRBV28 and TRBJ2-1; D may be TRBD1 (6 bases). Germline-derived CDR1 and CDR2 are MDHEN and SYDVKM. This CDR3 is 16 amino acids long. V gave up 7 bases and J gave up 5 bases, with 21 bases separating them. The CDR3 DNA reads as TGTGCCAGCACCGTTAGGGGCAGGGGAAGGGACAATGAGCAGTTCTTC. This sequence encodes CASTVRGRGRDNEQFF. The whole variable domain, filled in from reference TRBV28 and TRBJ2-1, reads DVKVTQSSRYLVKRTGEKVFLECVQDMDHENMFWYRQDPGLGLRLIYFSYDVKMKEKGDIPEGYSVSREKKERFSLILESASTNQTSMYLCASTVRGRGRDNEQFFGPGTRLTVL.

The J gene is TRBJ2-3, the V gene TRBV7-2; D is ambiguous. Trimming cost V 5 bases and J 1 base, with 13 bases left between them. CDR1 is SGHTA and CDR2 is FQGNSA in the germline V gene. The CDR3 has 15 amino acids. CDR3 residues: CASSRELPGTDTQYF. CDR3 nucleotides: TGTGCCAGCAGCCGCGAACTACCCGGCACAGATACGCAGTATTTT.

The CDR3 is CASRHDPRARTDTQYF. CDR3 in DNA: TGTGCCAGCAGGCACGACCCGAGGGCTCGCACAGATACGCAGTATTTT. The V call is TRBV2, the J call TRBJ2-3, with D possibly matching TRBD2 (5 bases). Germline V gives CDR1 SNHLY, CDR2 FYNNEI. Trimming left V 6 bases short and J 1 base short, with 17 bases between. CDR3 size: 16 residues.

The rearrangement uses TRBV7-6 and TRBJ2-7, with D perhaps TRBD1 (7 bases). Trimming cost V 1 base and J 2 bases, with 12 bases left between them. The CDR3 is 15 amino acids. Germline V gene lookup returns CDR1 SGHVS and CDR2 FNYEAQ. For the CDR3, the DNA is TGTGCCAGCAGCTTAGGCGGGACAGCAGCCTACGAGCAGTACTTC. This translates into CASSLGGTAAYEQYF.

This sequence joins TRBV10-3 and TRBJ1-1; possible D gene TRBD1, 6 bases. Trimming shortened V by 9 bases and J by 5 bases, and 16 bases separated the two germline ends. This CDR3 contains 13 residues. Germline CDR1 reads ENHRY; CDR2 reads SYGVKD. The DNA for the CDR3 is TGTGCCATTGGTAAACAGGGTGCAACTGAAGCTTTCTTT. It is translated as CAIGKQGATEAFF.

J is TRBJ2-7 and V is TRBV5-5, with 12 bases matching TRBD2. Germline V CDR1 and CDR2: SGHKS, YYEKEE (reference sequence). The V segment lost 3 bases and the J segment 2 bases; nucleotides outside the gene matches: 3. The CDR3 runs 15 residues. The CDR3 reads CASSYGLAGTYEQYF. The DNA of the CDR3 is TGTGCCAGCAGCTACGGACTAGCGGGGACCTACGAGCAGTACTTC.

This sequence joins TRBV7-9 and TRBJ1-3; D remains unclear. This CDR3 is 14 amino acids long. Trimming took off 2 bases at V and 2 bases at J, with 7 bases between the two ends. The V gene's germline CDR1 is SEHNR and CDR2 FQNEAQ (reference sequence). The CDR3 region is CASSLSDPGNTIYF. For the CDR3, the DNA is TGTGCCAGCAGCTTATCAGATCCTGGAAACACCATATATTTT. The variable domain in full, with the rest retrieved from reference TRBV7-9 and TRBJ1-3, is DTGVSQNPRHKITKRGQNVTFRCDPISEHNRLYWYRQTLGQGPEFLTYFQNEAQLEKSRLLSDRFSAERPKGSFSTLEIQRTEQGDSAMYLCASSLSDPGNTIYFGEGSWLTVV.

The V gene is TRBV7-2, the J gene TRBJ2-3; 8 nucleotides match TRBD2. Germline V gene sequence: CDR1 SGHTA, CDR2 FQGNSA. V was clipped by 5 bases and J by 2 bases; unmatched bases: 9. This CDR3 contains 16 residues. The CDR3 DNA sequence: TGTGCCAGCAGCCCCCGGGATAGCGGGGCCACAGATACGCAGTATTTT. Its translation is CASSPRDSGATDTQYF. The complete variable domain, with remaining parts taken from reference TRBV7-2 and TRBJ2-3, reads GAGVSQSPSNKVTEKGKDVELRCDPISGHTALYWYRQSLGQGLEFLIYFQGNSAPDKSGLPSDRFSAERTGGSVSTLTIQRTQQEDSAVYLCASSPRDSGATDTQYFGPGTRLTVL.